This T cell receptor beta chain is drawn from a study of blood T cell repertoires in COVID-19 (dated by TCRdb to the early 2020s). In terms of the full investigation: Samples from collaborators originated in the United States, Italy and Spain and spanned both the acute and convalescent phases of COVID-19. The prospective study material was composed of cDNA or gDNA derived from T cells, B-cell-depleted T cells, or PBMCs. The dataset comprised deeply sampled blood TCRbeta repertoires from subjects exposed to, actively infected with, or recovered from COVID-19. The repertoires were released in a freely available public database meant as a resource for research on the immune response to SARS-CoV-2. Samples came from the ongoing ImmuneRACE study (first 160 participants) plus 1,254 subjects from 6 global collaborators. Nearly every sample came with metadata listing a de-identified subject ID, COVID-19 status, age in years and sex. Where HLA class I and class II types were available, the types were taken from metadata supplied by the sample provider, not from assay-based typing.

TCRbeta CDR3 regions were amplified from genomic DNA by means of the immunoSEQ Assay, a bias-controlled multiplex PCR. From the authors' description of their analysis: Nucleated cell counts per sample were estimated from amplification of reference gene primers within the assay. Sequence reads were collapsed and filtered to measure the absolute abundance of every unique TCRbeta CDR3 rearrangement. For each sample, productive Simpson clonality was calculated as the square root of Simpson's diversity index across productive rearrangements. TCRdb provides this immuneACCESS table in a form limited to in-frame rearrangements. Some clones are lacking; in checked studies, under half of them reflect an unresolved V gene, and why the rest are absent is not known. That table is the source of V, J and clone size, and D and trimming were worked out from the DNA. Present in this sample are roughly 280,000 clones, around 86% of which were seen just once. The top ten constitute roughly 8% of the sample.

Collaborating institutions collected whole blood in K2EDTA tubes following their own protocols. For TCRbeta analysis, collaborators shipped samples as frozen whole blood, isolated PBMCs, or DNA extracted from either of those sample types. General findings and caveats noted by the study authors: The amount of clinical and demographic metadata varied by source and participant and was provided uncurated.

About this clone: Its recognized antigen is unknown. Per-base qualities were not stored, and no clone one base away is much larger.

The CDR3 has 13 amino acids, counting the end cysteine and phenylalanine. Only CDR3 DNA remains: 39 bases, in frame from the first base. CDR1 and CDR2 are read off the germline V gene (reference sequence) as LGHDT and YNNKEL. Between the V and J ends, shortened by 3 bases and 3 bases respectively, the junction contains 5 bases. The sequencing input was peripheral blood. This receptor chain uses TRBV3-1 (or the pseudogene TRBV3-2) and TRBJ2-2; the D gene identity is not certain. The sequence came from a man aged 40-49 years with active or convalescent COVID-19. The nucleotide sequence is TGTGCCAGCAGCCATCTAGACACCGGGGAGCTGTTTTTT. This yields the protein CASSHLDTGELFF.